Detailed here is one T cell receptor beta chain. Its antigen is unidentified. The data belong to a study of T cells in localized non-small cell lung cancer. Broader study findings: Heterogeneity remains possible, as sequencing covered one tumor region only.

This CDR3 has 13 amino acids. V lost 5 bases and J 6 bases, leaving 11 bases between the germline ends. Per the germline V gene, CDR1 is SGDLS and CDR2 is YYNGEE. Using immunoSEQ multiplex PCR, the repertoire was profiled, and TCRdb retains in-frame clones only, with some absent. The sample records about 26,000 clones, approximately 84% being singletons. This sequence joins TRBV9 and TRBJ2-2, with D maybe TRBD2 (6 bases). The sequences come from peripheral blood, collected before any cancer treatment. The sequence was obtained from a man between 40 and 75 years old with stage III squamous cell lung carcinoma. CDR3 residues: CASREGTAGELFF. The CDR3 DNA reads TGTGCCAGCAGGGAAGGGACTGCCGGGGAGCTGTTTTTT.